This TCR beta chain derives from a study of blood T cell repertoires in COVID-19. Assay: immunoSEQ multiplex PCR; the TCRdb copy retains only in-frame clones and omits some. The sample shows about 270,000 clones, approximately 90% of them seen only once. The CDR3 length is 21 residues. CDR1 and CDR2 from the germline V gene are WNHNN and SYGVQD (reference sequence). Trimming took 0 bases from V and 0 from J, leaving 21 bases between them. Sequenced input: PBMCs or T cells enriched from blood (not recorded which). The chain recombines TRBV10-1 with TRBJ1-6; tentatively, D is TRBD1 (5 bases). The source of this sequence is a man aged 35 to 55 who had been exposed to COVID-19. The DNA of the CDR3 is TGCGCCAGCAGTGAGTCTCAGGGAACCTACCTAAATAGCTCCTATAATTCACCCCTCCACTTT. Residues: CASSESQGTYLNSSYNSPLHF.